This is a list of T cell receptor beta chains from one sample in a study of response to subunit inactivated influenza vaccine. TCRdb passed the RT-PCR reads through MiXCR, listing each CDR3 protein once. The sample lists some 150,000 distinct CDR3 sequences; approximately 12% were seen once. These data were also reused for a study on T cells expressing NK-cell markers.

Sequenced material: CD8+ T cells sorted from PBMCs, taken roughly 12 days after vaccination. These receptors were obtained from a man aged 45-65 years who received an inactivated influenza vaccine. CDR3s include the opening cysteine and the closing phenylalanine or tryptophan. A D gene is named only where the DNA matches it firmly. The size of a clone is reported for some rows only, either as once, few or many, or as a class for expanded clones.

cdr3_nt cdr3_aa cdr3_length j_call clone_size d_call v_call
TGTGCCAGCAGTGAAGCGCGGGGCTGGACTGAAGCTTTCTTT CASSEARGWTEAFF 14 TRBJ1-1 - - TRBV6-1
TGTGCCAGCAGTAGAGACAGGGGGTTTAACTCCTACGAGCAGTACTTC CASSRDRGFNSYEQYF 16 TRBJ2-7 - TRBD1 TRBV6-1
TGTGCCAGCAGTTTAGTACTAGTAGGCCATGAGCAGTTCTTC CASSLVLVGHEQFF 14 TRBJ2-1 many - TRBV12-3/TRBV12-4
TGCAGTGCTAGTGGGGCTAGCGTGGTATACAATGAGCAGTTCTTC CSASGASVVYNEQFF 15 TRBJ2-1 - - TRBV20-1
TGTGCCAGCAGTTACACCCAGAACACCGGGGAGCTGTTTTTT CASSYTQNTGELFF 14 TRBJ2-2 few - TRBV6-2/TRBV6-3
TGCGCCAGCAGAGCGGGAGACTACAATGAGCAGTTCTTC CASRAGDYNEQFF 13 TRBJ2-1 - TRBD2 TRBV5-1
TGTGCCAGCAGTCCACGGGATGGGACAGGGTCATACGAGCAGTACTTC CASSPRDGTGSYEQYF 16 TRBJ2-7 many TRBD1 TRBV6-2/TRBV6-3
TGCGCCAGCAGCCCTTTGGAGACAGGGCCGAACACTGAAGCTTTCTTT CASSPLETGPNTEAFF 16 TRBJ1-1 - TRBD1 TRBV4-3
TGCGCCAGCACCCCAGACAGTCTGGCCAATGAGCAGTTCTTC CASTPDSLANEQFF 14 TRBJ2-1 - - TRBV5-1
TGTGCCAGCAGCTCGACACAACTGGACGAGCAGTACTTC CASSSTQLDEQYF 13 TRBJ2-7 - - TRBV7-2
TGCGCCAGCAGCCAGGGACTTTGGAACACTGAAGCTTTCTTT CASSQGLWNTEAFF 14 TRBJ1-1 few - TRBV4-1
TGTGCCAGCAGTGACCAAGACAGGGGCCACACTGAAGCTTTCTTT CASSDQDRGHTEAFF 15 TRBJ1-1 few TRBD1 TRBV6-2/TRBV6-3
TGCGCCAGCAGCTTGGAGGGTTCAGCGGGAGGGTACTACAATGAGCAGTTCTTC CASSLEGSAGGYYNEQFF 18 TRBJ2-1 - TRBD2 TRBV5-1
TGTGCCACCAGTGATAATGGCCCCAGCACAGATACGCAGTATTTT CATSDNGPSTDTQYF 15 TRBJ2-3 few - TRBV24-1
TGCGCCAGCAGCTTGGTCCGGGACGACTACACCTTC CASSLVRDDYTF 12 TRBJ1-2 few - TRBV5-1
TGTGCCAGCAGTCCTCATCGACAGGGGAGCCAAGAGACCCAGTACTTC CASSPHRQGSQETQYF 16 TRBJ2-5 - TRBD1 TRBV27
TGCGCCAGCAGCCCGGTCCCTGCCGGCAAAAACATTCAGTACTTC CASSPVPAGKNIQYF 15 TRBJ2-4 many - TRBV5-1
TGTGCCAGCAACGGACAGGGCTACGAGCAGTACTTC CASNGQGYEQYF 12 TRBJ2-7 few TRBD1 TRBV5-6
TGCGCCAGCAGCCACACACAGAGCACTGAAGCTTTCTTT CASSHTQSTEAFF 13 TRBJ1-1 - - TRBV4-1
TGTGCCAGCGGGGTTACGAACTATGAGCAGTTCTTC CASGVTNYEQFF 12 TRBJ2-1 few - TRBV6-6
TGTGCCAGCAGCCCGACTAGCGGGATTAGCACAGATACGCAGTATTTT CASSPTSGISTDTQYF 16 TRBJ2-3 - TRBD2 TRBV3-1
TGTGCCAGTAGTATCGGCGGGCTTAGCTCCTACAATGAGCAGTTCTTC CASSIGGLSSYNEQFF 16 TRBJ2-1 many - TRBV19
TGTGCCAGCAGCGAGCGAGCGGGAGGAAGCACAGATACGCAGTATTTT CASSERAGGSTDTQYF 16 TRBJ2-3 - TRBD2 TRBV9
TGCAGCGTTGAAACTAGCGGGAGTTACGCCTACAATGAGCAGTTCTTC CSVETSGSYAYNEQFF 16 TRBJ2-1 many TRBD2 TRBV29-1
TGCGCCAGCAGCGTCCGGGACAGGGTTCAGCCCCAGCATTTT CASSVRDRVQPQHF 14 TRBJ1-5 - TRBD1 TRBV5-1
TGTGCCAGCAGCCGGGGACAGGGGATCTCCAATGAGCAGTTCTTC CASSRGQGISNEQFF 15 TRBJ2-1 - TRBD1 TRBV4-2
TGTGCCATCAGTGAGGGGCTAGCGGGACTCCAAGAGACCCAGTACTTC CAISEGLAGLQETQYF 16 TRBJ2-5 many TRBD2 TRBV10-3
TGTGCCATCAGTAACCCTAGCGGGGGGGAGCAAGAGACCCAGTACTTC CAISNPSGGEQETQYF 16 TRBJ2-5 - TRBD2 TRBV10-3
TGTGCCAGCAGTTCCGGTCCACAGTACAATGAGCAGTTCTTC CASSSGPQYNEQFF 14 TRBJ2-1 - - TRBV6-5
TGTGCCAGCTCAACAGCAGGCACTATTTACAATGAGCAGTTCTTC CASSTAGTIYNEQFF 15 TRBJ2-1 - - TRBV18
TGTGCCAGCAGTTCCGGTCTAGCGGGGCGACACAATGAGCAGTTCTTC CASSSGLAGRHNEQFF 16 TRBJ2-1 - TRBD2 TRBV7-9
TGTGCCAGCAGTGAATGGGGGGGCGCAGAGGACACTGAAGCTTTCTTT CASSEWGGAEDTEAFF 16 TRBJ1-1 - - TRBV2
TGTGCCAGCAGTCACAGGGCCCCTATCTACAATGAGCAGTTCTTC CASSHRAPIYNEQFF 15 TRBJ2-1 - - TRBV2
TGTGCCAGCAGTTTGCAAGGACTAGCGAGGGTGGAGACCCAGTACTTC CASSLQGLARVETQYF 16 TRBJ2-5 many TRBD2 TRBV12-3/TRBV12-4
TGTGCCAGCAGCGACGACGGTGCCATCACCGGGGAGCTGTTTTTT CASSDDGAITGELFF 15 TRBJ2-2 - - TRBV9
TGTGCCAGCAGCGTAGACTCGGGATCTGGAAACACCATATATTTT CASSVDSGSGNTIYF 15 TRBJ1-3 many - TRBV9
TGCGCCAGCAGCTTGTTCCCGGAGTCTGGCTACACCTTC CASSLFPESGYTF 13 TRBJ1-2 few - TRBV5-1